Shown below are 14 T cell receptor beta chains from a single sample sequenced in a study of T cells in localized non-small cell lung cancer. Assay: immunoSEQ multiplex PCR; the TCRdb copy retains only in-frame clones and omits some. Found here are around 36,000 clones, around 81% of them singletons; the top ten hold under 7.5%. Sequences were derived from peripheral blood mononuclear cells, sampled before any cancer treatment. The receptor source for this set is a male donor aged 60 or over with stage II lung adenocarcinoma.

CDR3: CASSPAGQGSYLLSGANVLTF. The CDR3 DNA follows: TGTGCCAGCTCACCCGCCGGACAGGGGTCATACCTCCTCTCTGGGGCCAACGTCCTGACTTTC. The chain is built from TRBV18 and TRBJ2-6, with TRBD1 identical over 9 bases. Germline CDR1 is KGHSH and CDR2 is LQKENI. The CDR3 spans 21 residues. V trimming: 3 bases; J trimming: 0 bases; junction bases outside the gene matches: 15.

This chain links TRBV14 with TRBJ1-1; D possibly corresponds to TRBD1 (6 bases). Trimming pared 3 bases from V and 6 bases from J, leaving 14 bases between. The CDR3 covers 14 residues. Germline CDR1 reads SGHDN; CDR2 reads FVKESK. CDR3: CASSHRGKRPEAFF. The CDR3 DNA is TGTGCCAGCAGCCACAGGGGAAAAAGGCCTGAAGCTTTCTTT.

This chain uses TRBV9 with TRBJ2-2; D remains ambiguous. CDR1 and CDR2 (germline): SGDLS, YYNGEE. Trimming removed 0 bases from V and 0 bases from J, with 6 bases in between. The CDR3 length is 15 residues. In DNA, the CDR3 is TGTGCCAGCAGCGTAGGGGTGACGAACACCGGGGAGCTGTTTTTT. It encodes CASSVGVTNTGELFF.

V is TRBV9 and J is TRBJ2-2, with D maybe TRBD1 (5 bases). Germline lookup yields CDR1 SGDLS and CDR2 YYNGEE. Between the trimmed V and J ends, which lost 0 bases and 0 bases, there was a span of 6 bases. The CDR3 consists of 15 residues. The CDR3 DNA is TGTGCCAGCAGCGTAGGACAGACGAACACCGGGGAGCTGTTTTTT. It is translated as CASSVGQTNTGELFF.

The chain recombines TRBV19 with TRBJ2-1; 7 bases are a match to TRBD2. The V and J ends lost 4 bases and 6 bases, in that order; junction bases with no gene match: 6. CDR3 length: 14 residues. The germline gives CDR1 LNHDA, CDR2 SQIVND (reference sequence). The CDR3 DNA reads TGTGCCAGTAGTAGCGGGAGCCGAGGCAATGAGCAGTTCTTC. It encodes CASSSGSRGNEQFF.

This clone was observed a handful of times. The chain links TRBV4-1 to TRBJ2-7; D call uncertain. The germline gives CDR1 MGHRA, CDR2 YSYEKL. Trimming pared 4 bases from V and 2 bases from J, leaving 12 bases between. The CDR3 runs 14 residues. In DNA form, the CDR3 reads TGCGCCAGCAGCCCCCTCTGGAGTCCCTACGAGCAGTACTTC. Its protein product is CASSPLWSPYEQYF.

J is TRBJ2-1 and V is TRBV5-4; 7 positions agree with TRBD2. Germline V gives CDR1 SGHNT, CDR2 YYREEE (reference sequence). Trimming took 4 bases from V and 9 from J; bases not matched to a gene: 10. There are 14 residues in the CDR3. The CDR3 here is CASSRATSPGEQFF. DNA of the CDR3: TGTGCCAGCAGCCGAGCGACTAGCCCGGGTGAGCAGTTCTTC.

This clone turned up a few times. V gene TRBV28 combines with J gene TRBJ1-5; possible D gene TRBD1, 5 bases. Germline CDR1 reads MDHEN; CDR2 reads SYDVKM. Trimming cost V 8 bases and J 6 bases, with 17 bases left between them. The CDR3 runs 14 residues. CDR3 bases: TGTGCCAGCGCTCTCCAATTCGGGACTCAGCCCCAGCATTTT. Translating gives CASALQFGTQPQHF.

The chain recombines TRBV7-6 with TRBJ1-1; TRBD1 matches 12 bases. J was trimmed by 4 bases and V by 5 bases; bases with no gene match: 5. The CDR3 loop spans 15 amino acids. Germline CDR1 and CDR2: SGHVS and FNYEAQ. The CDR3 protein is CASSPGTGGSTEAFF. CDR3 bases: TGTGCCAGCAGCCCCGGGACAGGGGGCAGCACTGAAGCTTTCTTT.

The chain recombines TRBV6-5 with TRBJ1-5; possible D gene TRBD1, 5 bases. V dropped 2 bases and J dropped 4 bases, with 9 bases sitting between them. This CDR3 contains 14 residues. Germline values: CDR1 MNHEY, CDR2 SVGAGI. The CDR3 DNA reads TGTGCCAGCAGTTACCAGGGAGTGAATCAGCCCCAGCATTTT. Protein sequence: CASSYQGVNQPQHF.

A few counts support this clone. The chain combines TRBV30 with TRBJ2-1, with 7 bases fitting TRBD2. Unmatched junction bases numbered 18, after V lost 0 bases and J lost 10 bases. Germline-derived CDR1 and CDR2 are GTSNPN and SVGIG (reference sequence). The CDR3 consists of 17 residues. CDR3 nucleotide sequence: TGTGCCTGGAGTGTACTCGGGGAAAGAGGGAGGGCTGGGGAGCAGTTCTTC. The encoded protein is CAWSVLGERGRAGEQFF.

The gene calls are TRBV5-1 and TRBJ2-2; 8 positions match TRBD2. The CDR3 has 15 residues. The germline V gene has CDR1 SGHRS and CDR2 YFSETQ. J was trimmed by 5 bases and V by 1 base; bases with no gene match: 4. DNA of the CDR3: TGCGCCAGCAGCTTGTTTTCTAGCGGGACCGGGGAGCTGTTTTTT. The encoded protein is CASSLFSSGTGELFF.

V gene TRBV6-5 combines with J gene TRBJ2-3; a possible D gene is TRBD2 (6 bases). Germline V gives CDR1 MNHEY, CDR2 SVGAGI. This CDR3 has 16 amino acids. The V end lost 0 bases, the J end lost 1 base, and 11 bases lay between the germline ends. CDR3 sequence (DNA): TGTGCCAGCAGTTACTCGGCGGGACTTGGCACAGATACGCAGTATTTT. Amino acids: CASSYSAGLGTDTQYF.

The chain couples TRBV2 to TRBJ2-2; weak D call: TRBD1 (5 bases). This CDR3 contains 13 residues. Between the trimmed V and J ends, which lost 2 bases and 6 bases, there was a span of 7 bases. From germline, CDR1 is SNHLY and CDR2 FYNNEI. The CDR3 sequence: CASSEQGAGELFF. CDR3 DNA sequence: TGTGCCAGCAGTGAACAAGGGGCCGGGGAGCTGTTTTTT.